A selection of T cell receptor beta chains follows, all from one sample in a study of cytomegalovirus exposure and HLA in healthy donors. Produced via immunoSEQ multiplex PCR; TCRdb's table is partial and in-frame only. This sample carries 150,000 to 200,000 clones, approximately 67% of them seen once, and the ten largest clones take roughly 4%. The sample consisted of PBMCs. These receptors were obtained from a woman aged 18-29 years in good health and CMV-seropositive. Each CDR3 is given with its conserved first and last residue. A D gene is named only where the DNA matches it firmly. Clone size, where shown, is once, few, many, or a class for clones that have expanded.

D gene: .; J gene: TRBJ2-7; V gene: TRBV9; clone size: .; CDR3 protein: CASSVASGGGPNEQYF; CDR3 DNA: TGTGCCAGCAGCGTCGCCTCGGGTGGCGGGCCTAACGAGCAGTACTTC
D gene: .; J gene: TRBJ1-5; V gene: TRBV9; clone size: .; CDR3 protein: CASSVEGRQGQPQHF; CDR3 DNA: TGTGCCAGCAGCGTAGAAGGGCGCCAGGGGCAGCCCCAGCATTTT
D gene: TRBD2; J gene: TRBJ2-5; V gene: TRBV4-1; clone size: .; CDR3 protein: CASSQDRVSGRGWETQYF; CDR3 DNA: TGCGCCAGCAGCCAAGATAGGGTTAGCGGGAGAGGATGGGAGACCCAGTACTTC
D gene: TRBD1; J gene: TRBJ1-4; V gene: TRBV6-1; clone size: few; CDR3 protein: CASSESHRTGIEKLFF; CDR3 DNA: TGTGCCAGCAGTGAAAGTCATAGGACAGGGATTGAAAAACTGTTTTTT
D gene: TRBD1; J gene: TRBJ1-5; V gene: TRBV9; clone size: .; CDR3 protein: CASSLQGEEPQHF; CDR3 DNA: TGTGCCAGCAGCCTGCAGGGGGAGGAGCCCCAGCATTTT
D gene: .; J gene: TRBJ1-1; V gene: TRBV27; clone size: .; CDR3 protein: CASSYLQGGGTEAFF; CDR3 DNA: TGTGCCAGCAGTTACTTACAGGGTGGGGGCACTGAAGCTTTCTTT
D gene: .; J gene: TRBJ1-2; V gene: TRBV2; clone size: .; CDR3 protein: CASSVQGGYGYTF; CDR3 DNA: TGTGCCAGCAGTGTTCAGGGCGGCTATGGCTACACCTTC
D gene: .; J gene: TRBJ1-1; V gene: TRBV5-1; clone size: .; CDR3 protein: CASRTRINTEAFF; CDR3 DNA: TGCGCCAGCAGGACGAGGATCAACACTGAAGCTTTCTTT
D gene: TRBD1; J gene: TRBJ1-2; V gene: TRBV27; clone size: .; CDR3 protein: CASSPQGPYGYTF; CDR3 DNA: TGTGCCAGCAGTCCACAGGGGCCTTATGGCTACACCTTC
D gene: .; J gene: TRBJ2-4; V gene: TRBV5-4; clone size: few; CDR3 protein: CASSLGSGADLNIQYF; CDR3 DNA: TGTGCCAGCAGCTTGGGAAGCGGTGCAGACTTAAACATTCAGTACTTC
D gene: .; J gene: TRBJ1-1; V gene: TRBV18; clone size: .; CDR3 protein: CASSPIIAGTRRTEAFF; CDR3 DNA: TGTGCCAGCTCACCAATCATTGCGGGGACCAGGCGCACTGAAGCTTTCTTT
D gene: TRBD2; J gene: TRBJ2-5; V gene: TRBV5-6; clone size: .; CDR3 protein: CASSLALAGAYQETQYF; CDR3 DNA: TGTGCCAGCAGCTTGGCACTAGCGGGGGCCTACCAAGAGACCCAGTACTTC
D gene: .; J gene: TRBJ2-1; V gene: TRBV15; clone size: few; CDR3 protein: CATSSPYNNEQFF; CDR3 DNA: TGTGCCACCAGCAGTCCTTATAACAATGAGCAGTTCTTC
D gene: TRBD1; J gene: TRBJ2-1; V gene: TRBV5-6; clone size: .; CDR3 protein: CASSGTPTGRNEQFF; CDR3 DNA: TGTGCCAGCAGCGGGACCCCGACAGGGCGCAATGAGCAGTTCTTC
D gene: .; J gene: TRBJ2-3; V gene: TRBV11-2; clone size: .; CDR3 protein: CASSAGVAASTDTQYF; CDR3 DNA: TGTGCCAGCAGCGCTGGGGTAGCGGCTAGCACAGATACGCAGTATTTT
D gene: TRBD2; J gene: TRBJ2-5; V gene: TRBV11-1; clone size: .; CDR3 protein: CASSLGHGLVQETQYF; CDR3 DNA: TGTGCCAGCAGCTTAGGGCACGGACTAGTCCAAGAGACCCAGTACTTC
D gene: .; J gene: TRBJ2-1; V gene: TRBV5-6; clone size: once; CDR3 protein: CASSNYRDEQFF; CDR3 DNA: TGTGCCAGCAGCAACTACAGGGATGAGCAGTTCTTC
D gene: .; J gene: TRBJ2-2; V gene: TRBV28; clone size: .; CDR3 protein: CASSSDSGELFF; CDR3 DNA: TGTGCCAGCAGTTCGGACTCCGGGGAGCTGTTTTTT
D gene: .; J gene: TRBJ2-2; V gene: TRBV2; clone size: .; CDR3 protein: CASNLLRTGELFF; CDR3 DNA: TGTGCCAGCAATCTTCTGCGAACCGGGGAGCTGTTTTTT
D gene: TRBD2; J gene: TRBJ2-7; V gene: TRBV5-4; clone size: .; CDR3 protein: CASSLDPGGRYEQYF; CDR3 DNA: TGTGCCAGCAGCTTGGACCCGGGGGGAAGATACGAGCAGTACTTC
D gene: .; J gene: TRBJ1-1; V gene: TRBV6-1; clone size: few; CDR3 protein: CASSGILGGGNTEAFF; CDR3 DNA: TGTGCCAGCAGTGGCATCTTGGGTGGAGGGAACACTGAAGCTTTCTTT
D gene: TRBD1; J gene: TRBJ1-1; V gene: TRBV19; clone size: few; CDR3 protein: CASTWPGQENTEAFF; CDR3 DNA: TGTGCCAGTACCTGGCCTGGACAGGAGAACACTGAAGCTTTCTTT
D gene: TRBD2; J gene: TRBJ2-7; V gene: TRBV28; clone size: few; CDR3 protein: CASSSPSSSGPAYEQYF; CDR3 DNA: TGTGCCAGCAGTTCGCCCAGTTCTAGCGGCCCCGCCTACGAGCAGTACTTC
D gene: TRBD1; J gene: TRBJ2-7; V gene: TRBV15; clone size: .; CDR3 protein: CATSTDRGGVYEQYF; CDR3 DNA: TGTGCCACCAGCACGGACAGGGGTGGGGTCTACGAGCAGTACTTC
D gene: .; J gene: TRBJ1-3; V gene: TRBV27; clone size: once; CDR3 protein: CASSLREGNTIYF; CDR3 DNA: TGTGCCAGCAGTTTAAGGGAGGGGAACACCATATATTTT
D gene: TRBD1; J gene: TRBJ1-4; V gene: TRBV25-1; clone size: .; CDR3 protein: CASSGRRGREKLFF; CDR3 DNA: TGTGCCAGCAGTGGGCGCAGGGGGCGGGAAAAACTGTTTTTT
D gene: .; J gene: TRBJ2-5; V gene: TRBV7-9; clone size: few; CDR3 protein: CASSGGAWETQYF; CDR3 DNA: TGTGCCAGCAGCGGCGGGGCGTGGGAGACCCAGTACTTC
D gene: .; J gene: TRBJ1-1; V gene: TRBV30; clone size: once; CDR3 protein: CAWGRGTGLTEAFF; CDR3 DNA: TGTGCCTGGGGCCGGGGGACCGGGCTGACTGAAGCTTTCTTT
D gene: .; J gene: TRBJ1-2; V gene: TRBV6-5; clone size: .; CDR3 protein: CASSYAGRLYGYTF; CDR3 DNA: TGTGCCAGCAGTTACGCGGGACGGCTCTATGGCTACACCTTC
D gene: .; J gene: TRBJ1-2; V gene: TRBV28; clone size: .; CDR3 protein: CASTPAESNYGYTF; CDR3 DNA: TGTGCCAGCACCCCCGCGGAATCTAACTATGGCTACACCTTC
D gene: TRBD2; J gene: TRBJ2-7; V gene: TRBV5-1; clone size: .; CDR3 protein: CASSFGRGGEQYF; CDR3 DNA: TGCGCCAGCAGCTTCGGGCGCGGGGGCGAGCAGTACTTC
D gene: TRBD2; J gene: TRBJ2-2; V gene: TRBV19; clone size: .; CDR3 protein: CASSIGGRETGELFF; CDR3 DNA: TGTGCCAGTAGTATAGGCGGGAGGGAGACCGGGGAGCTGTTTTTT
D gene: TRBD1; J gene: TRBJ2-4; V gene: TRBV27; clone size: .; CDR3 protein: CASSSTRTGVPGNIQYF; CDR3 DNA: TGTGCCAGCAGTTCTACACGGACAGGCGTCCCTGGAAACATTCAGTACTTC
D gene: .; J gene: TRBJ1-1; V gene: TRBV18; clone size: .; CDR3 protein: CASSSDRNTEAFF; CDR3 DNA: TGTGCCAGCTCCTCTGACAGGAACACTGAAGCTTTCTTT
D gene: .; J gene: TRBJ2-3; V gene: TRBV6-6; clone size: .; CDR3 protein: CASSSASRAMADTQYF; CDR3 DNA: TGTGCCAGCAGTTCCGCTAGCCGGGCCATGGCAGATACGCAGTATTTT
D gene: .; J gene: TRBJ2-5; V gene: TRBV7-9; clone size: .; CDR3 protein: CASSLNIDPRNWETQYF; CDR3 DNA: TGTGCCAGCAGCTTAAACATTGATCCCAGGAATTGGGAGACCCAGTACTTC
D gene: .; J gene: TRBJ1-3; V gene: TRBV7-2; clone size: .; CDR3 protein: CASSNPGPGNTIYF; CDR3 DNA: TGTGCCAGCAGTAACCCCGGTCCCGGAAACACCATATATTTT
D gene: TRBD2; J gene: TRBJ2-3; V gene: TRBV5-4; clone size: few; CDR3 protein: CASSLDSGRGADTQYF; CDR3 DNA: TGTGCCAGCAGCCTAGATAGCGGGAGAGGCGCAGATACGCAGTATTTT
D gene: .; J gene: TRBJ2-3; V gene: TRBV7-2; clone size: .; CDR3 protein: CASSLVGGSTDTQYF; CDR3 DNA: TGTGCCAGCAGCTTAGTTGGCGGGAGCACAGATACGCAGTATTTT
D gene: TRBD2; J gene: TRBJ2-3; V gene: TRBV4-2; clone size: .; CDR3 protein: CASSQLTSGSPTDTQYF; CDR3 DNA: TGTGCCAGCAGCCAACTGACTAGCGGGAGTCCCACAGATACGCAGTATTTT
D gene: .; J gene: TRBJ2-6; V gene: TRBV27; clone size: few; CDR3 protein: CASSESGANVLTF; CDR3 DNA: TGTGCCAGCAGCGAGTCTGGGGCCAACGTCCTGACTTTC
D gene: .; J gene: TRBJ1-6; V gene: TRBV18; clone size: .; CDR3 protein: CASRTREGYNSPLHF; CDR3 DNA: TGTGCCAGCCGCACCAGGGAAGGGTATAATTCACCCCTCCACTTT
D gene: .; J gene: TRBJ1-4; V gene: TRBV6-5; clone size: .; CDR3 protein: CASRTVITNEKLFF; CDR3 DNA: TGTGCCAGCAGGACAGTCATAACTAATGAAAAACTGTTTTTT
D gene: .; J gene: TRBJ2-5; V gene: TRBV19; clone size: .; CDR3 protein: CASKHQETQYF; CDR3 DNA: TGTGCCAGTAAGCATCAAGAGACCCAGTACTTC
D gene: TRBD2; J gene: TRBJ2-2; V gene: TRBV5-4; clone size: .; CDR3 protein: CASSSGLAGGAGELFF; CDR3 DNA: TGTGCCAGCAGCTCGGGGCTAGCGGGGGGGGCCGGGGAGCTGTTTTTT
D gene: .; J gene: TRBJ2-2; V gene: TRBV12-5; clone size: .; CDR3 protein: CASGFREEGQRTGELFF; CDR3 DNA: TGTGCTAGTGGCTTCCGAGAGGAGGGACAGAGAACCGGGGAGCTGTTTTTT
D gene: .; J gene: TRBJ1-1; V gene: TRBV30; clone size: few; CDR3 protein: CAWSRNRRQVSTEAFF; CDR3 DNA: TGTGCCTGGAGCCGTAACAGGCGCCAAGTGAGCACTGAAGCTTTCTTT
D gene: .; J gene: TRBJ1-6; V gene: TRBV30; clone size: few; CDR3 protein: CAWRTSGGSPLHF; CDR3 DNA: TGTGCCTGGAGGACTTCGGGAGGGTCCCCCCTCCACTTT
D gene: TRBD1; J gene: TRBJ1-2; V gene: TRBV5-1; clone size: .; CDR3 protein: CASSLGQGEGHTF; CDR3 DNA: TGCGCCAGCAGCCTAGGACAGGGGGAGGGCCACACCTTC
D gene: TRBD2; J gene: TRBJ2-2; V gene: TRBV5-1; clone size: .; CDR3 protein: CASSLETGGTGELFF; CDR3 DNA: TGCGCCAGCAGCTTGGAGACGGGAGGCACCGGGGAGCTGTTTTTT
D gene: TRBD1; J gene: TRBJ2-6; V gene: TRBV19; clone size: few; CDR3 protein: CASTLQGAGANVLTF; CDR3 DNA: TGTGCCAGTACCCTACAGGGGGCAGGGGCCAACGTCCTGACTTTC
D gene: TRBD2; J gene: TRBJ2-2; V gene: TRBV7-9; clone size: .; CDR3 protein: CASSLVWPSGTGELFF; CDR3 DNA: TGTGCCAGCAGCTTAGTTTGGCCTAGCGGTACCGGGGAGCTGTTTTTT
D gene: .; J gene: TRBJ1-1; V gene: TRBV2; clone size: .; CDR3 protein: CASSEMQVTTRIEAFF; CDR3 DNA: TGTGCCAGCAGTGAAATGCAGGTAACAACGCGAATTGAAGCTTTCTTT
D gene: .; J gene: TRBJ2-5; V gene: TRBV5-6; clone size: few; CDR3 protein: CASSSDREETQYF; CDR3 DNA: TGTGCCAGCAGCTCCGACAGAGAAGAGACCCAGTACTTC
D gene: .; J gene: TRBJ1-1; V gene: TRBV4-1; clone size: .; CDR3 protein: CASSPRGLKPMNTEAFF; CDR3 DNA: TGCGCCAGCAGTCCTCGAGGCCTGAAGCCCATGAACACTGAAGCTTTCTTT
D gene: TRBD1; J gene: TRBJ1-5; V gene: TRBV5-5; clone size: few; CDR3 protein: CASSTAGTANQPQHF; CDR3 DNA: TGTGCCAGCAGCACGGCCGGGACAGCAAATCAGCCCCAGCATTTT
D gene: TRBD1; J gene: TRBJ2-7; V gene: TRBV9; clone size: .; CDR3 protein: CASSAPGRDSVYEQYF; CDR3 DNA: TGTGCCAGCAGCGCCCCCGGCCGGGACAGTGTCTACGAGCAGTACTTC